A selection of T cell receptor beta chains follows, all from one sample in a study of blood T cell repertoires in COVID-19. Measured with immunoSEQ multiplex PCR; TCRdb has only the in-frame clones, and not every one. The repertoire holds approximately 300,000 clones, with 85% as singletons. Sequencing input: PBMCs or T cells enriched from blood (not recorded which). The receptor set was obtained from a woman in her 30s who had been exposed to COVID-19. CDR3s include the opening cysteine and the closing phenylalanine or tryptophan. The D gene is left open where the match is weak. Clone size is given for some rows only: seen once, a few or many times, or a class if the clone is expanded.

clone_size	d_call	v_call	j_call	cdr3_aa	cdr3_nt
.	.	TRBV4-1	TRBJ1-1	CASSQDRLSRENTEAFF	TGCGCCAGCAGCCAAGATCGATTAAGCCGCGAGAACACTGAAGCTTTCTTT
few	.	TRBV7-2	TRBJ1-3	CASSLTLRDSGNTIYF	TGTGCCAGCAGCTTAACTCTGAGAGATTCTGGAAACACCATATATTTT
.	TRBD2	TRBV28	TRBJ2-7	CASSLWGGRAPYEQYF	TGTGCCAGCAGTTTATGGGGCGGGAGGGCCCCCTACGAGCAGTACTTC
.	.	TRBV5-1	TRBJ2-6	CASSRGRGSSGANVLTF	TGCGCCAGCAGCCGTGGACGGGGAAGCTCTGGGGCCAACGTCCTGACTTTC
.	TRBD1	TRBV28	TRBJ1-4	CASSAYRGANEKLFF	TGTGCCAGCAGTGCCTACAGGGGAGCAAATGAAAAACTGTTTTTT
.	.	TRBV6-5	TRBJ1-1	CASSYSGVANTEAFF	TGTGCCAGCAGTTACTCCGGGGTCGCGAACACTGAAGCTTTCTTT
.	.	TRBV11-2	TRBJ2-7	CASSLVSYEQYF	TGTGCCAGCAGCTTAGTCAGCTACGAGCAGTACTTC
.	TRBD2	TRBV7-2	TRBJ2-3	CASSLGLAGGTDTQYF	TGTGCCAGCAGCCTGGGACTAGCGGGGGGAACAGATACGCAGTATTTT
.	TRBD1	TRBV7-2	TRBJ1-5	CASSWGTGFTQPQHF	TGTGCCAGCAGCTGGGGGACAGGGTTTACTCAGCCCCAGCATTTT
.	TRBD2	TRBV7-8	TRBJ2-2	CASSFAGGPRGELFF	TGTGCCAGCAGCTTTGCGGGGGGGCCCCGCGGGGAGCTGTTTTTT
.	.	TRBV5-6	TRBJ2-2	CASSFLAGSGTGELFF	TGTGCCAGCAGCTTCCTGGCAGGTTCGGGGACCGGGGAGCTGTTTTTT
once	.	TRBV9	TRBJ2-7	CASSVDSGNSREQYF	TGTGCCAGCAGCGTAGATTCAGGGAATTCTAGGGAGCAGTACTTC
few	.	TRBV5-1	TRBJ1-2	CASSLPRVMPQGIGQNYGYTF	TGCGCCAGCAGCCTGCCCAGGGTAATGCCTCAAGGTATTGGTCAGAACTATGGCTACACCTTC
.	TRBD1	TRBV9	TRBJ2-2	CASRLTGATGELFF	TGTGCCAGCAGACTGACAGGGGCCACCGGGGAGCTGTTTTTT
.	TRBD1	TRBV4-3	TRBJ2-1	CASSQDRGLSYNEQFF	TGCGCCAGCAGCCAGGACAGGGGGCTCTCCTACAATGAGCAGTTCTTC
.	TRBD2	TRBV7-2	TRBJ2-1	CASSLAGGFHEQFF	TGTGCCAGCAGCTTAGCGGGAGGGTTTCATGAGCAGTTCTTC
.	.	TRBV30	TRBJ1-1	CALDKPMNTEAFF	TGTGCCTTGGACAAACCGATGAACACTGAAGCTTTCTTT
.	TRBD1	TRBV11-2	TRBJ1-1	CASSPWDRARGPEAFF	TGTGCCAGCAGCCCGTGGGACAGGGCAAGGGGCCCTGAAGCTTTCTTT
.	TRBD1	TRBV27	TRBJ2-7	CASSSGQVYEQYF	TGTGCCAGCAGTTCGGGACAGGTATACGAGCAGTACTTC
.	TRBD1	TRBV11-3	TRBJ2-7	CASSASGTVPDEQYF	TGTGCCAGCAGCGCCTCCGGGACAGTCCCTGACGAGCAGTACTTC
.	.	TRBV7-9	TRBJ1-3	CASSPTGFSGNTIYF	TGTGCCAGCAGCCCAACAGGGTTCTCTGGAAACACCATATATTTT
few	TRBD1	TRBV7-2	TRBJ1-6	CASSSGQGLYNSPLHF	TGTGCCAGCAGCTCGGGACAGGGTCTCTATAATTCACCCCTCCACTTT
.	.	TRBV6-2/TRBV6-3	TRBJ1-2	CASSYDSDYYGYTF	TGTGCCAGCAGTTACGACAGCGACTACTATGGCTACACCTTC
.	.	TRBV19	TRBJ1-1	CASRDHGQINEAFF	TGTGCCAGTAGAGATCATGGGCAGATTAATGAAGCTTTCTTT
.	TRBD2	TRBV5-1	TRBJ2-5	CASSLFPSGAQETQYF	TGCGCCAGCAGCTTGTTTCCTAGCGGGGCCCAAGAGACCCAGTACTTC
.	.	TRBV6-5	TRBJ1-6	CASSLVSYNSPLHF	TGTGCCAGCAGTCTTGTATCCTATAATTCACCCCTCCACTTT
.	.	TRBV19	TRBJ1-3	CASSSGTGKNTIYF	TGTGCCAGTAGTTCCGGGACTGGGAAAAACACCATATATTTT
.	TRBD2	TRBV4-2	TRBJ2-1	CASSQDREGRQFF	TGTGCCAGCAGCCAAGATAGGGAGGGCCGACAGTTCTTC
.	TRBD1	TRBV5-4	TRBJ1-2	CASSARDRDTDGYTF	TGTGCCAGCAGCGCACGGGACAGGGATACAGATGGCTACACCTTC
.	TRBD1	TRBV28	TRBJ1-5	CAGSKAAGDRVSQPQHF	TGTGCCGGCAGCAAGGCGGCCGGGGACAGGGTAAGCCAGCCCCAGCATTTT
once	TRBD1	TRBV9	TRBJ1-1	CASSVTSGQTNTEAFF	TGTGCCAGCAGCGTCACATCGGGACAGACGAACACTGAAGCTTTCTTT
.	.	TRBV19	TRBJ1-6	CASRIQGSYNSPLHF	TGTGCCAGTAGAATTCAGGGATCCTATAATTCACCCCTCCACTTT
.	TRBD2	TRBV3-1/TRBV3-2	TRBJ2-3	CASSRRTSGGDTQYF	TGTGCCAGCAGCCGCCGTACTAGCGGGGGGGATACGCAGTATTTT
.	.	TRBV7-2	TRBJ1-3	CASSLIAGIGNTIYF	TGTGCCAGCAGCTTAATAGCAGGGATCGGAAACACCATATATTTT
.	TRBD2	TRBV5-1	TRBJ2-7	CASSQVAGGGSYEQYF	TGCGCCAGCAGCCAAGTAGCGGGAGGGGGGTCCTACGAGCAGTACTTC
.	TRBD2	TRBV4-3	TRBJ2-2	CASSHRLAGGEGELFF	TGCGCCAGCAGCCACCGACTAGCGGGGGGGGAAGGGGAGCTGTTTTTT
.	TRBD2	TRBV6-4	TRBJ2-3	CASSDSFRAGGPDTQYF	TGTGCCAGCAGTGACTCGTTTCGAGCGGGGGGGCCAGATACGCAGTATTTT
.	.	TRBV19	TRBJ1-5	CATKIAGAIVDQPQHF	TGTGCCACCAAAATCGCTGGGGCGATTGTAGATCAGCCCCAGCATTTT
.	TRBD2	TRBV27	TRBJ2-5	CASSPGTTQETQYF	TGTGCCAGCAGCCCCGGGACTACCCAAGAGACCCAGTACTTC
.	TRBD1	TRBV7-3	TRBJ2-7	CASSPGQGYEQYF	TGTGCCAGCAGCCCGGGACAGGGCTACGAGCAGTACTTC
.	.	TRBV6-5	TRBJ2-7	CASNSGYEQYF	TGTGCCAGCAATTCAGGGTACGAGCAGTACTTC
.	TRBD1	TRBV19	TRBJ1-3	CASSILPGQGGNTIYF	TGTGCCAGTAGTATTCTACCGGGACAGGGAGGAAACACCATATATTTT
once	.	TRBV6-5	TRBJ1-2	CASILGGLLNYGYTF	TGTGCCAGCATTCTGGGGGGGCTCCTGAACTATGGCTACACCTTC
.	.	TRBV15	TRBJ2-3	CATSRDARGLDTQYF	TGTGCCACCAGCAGAGATGCAAGGGGGTTAGATACGCAGTATTTT